The 9 T cell receptor beta chains below were found in one sample sequenced in a study of molecular identifiers for immune sequencing clone quantification. TCRdb analysed the PCR reads with MiXCR anew, one entry per CDR3 protein. The sample shows some 100,000 distinct CDR3 sequences, 15% to 20% of them seen only once. The specimen was naive CD8+ T cells from blood, with Jurkat cell RNA spiked in. Documented subset: FACS-sorted CD8+CD4-CCR7+CD45RA+ naive T cells. These receptors all stem from a human donor in good health. Some libraries in this study had Jurkat cell RNA spiked in.

This clonotype was found many times. The junction and the germline gene differ at one end; a read error may be behind it. J is TRBJ2-2 and V is TRBV6-1; D not certain. The germline V gene has CDR1 MNHNS and CDR2 SASEGT. This CDR3 is 9 amino acids long. DNA of the CDR3: TGCGGTAGCACCGGGGAGCTGTTTTTT. Its protein product is CGSTGELFF.

In its sample, this clonotype was seen once. A much larger clone differs by one base, so this may be a read error. Because the CDR3 is missing its conserved closing phenylalanine or tryptophan, this is likely a read error. The V call is TRBV11-2, the J call TRBJ2-3; D ambiguous. The J call may be mistaken, given a closer DNA end match to TRBJ1-5. The CDR3 is made up of 15 amino acids. Per the germline V gene, CDR1 is SGHAT and CDR2 is FQNNGV. The CDR3 coding sequence is TGTGCCAGCAGCTTGGGCCTGGGATTCACAGATACGCAGCATCTT. Translation gives CASSLGLGFTDTQHL.

Ten or more counts support this clonotype. The rearrangement links TRBV7-9 to TRBJ2-7, with D uncertain. Trimming removed 5 bases from V and 1 base from J, with 9 bases in between. This CDR3 region has 13 residues. CDR1 and CDR2 (germline): SEHNR, FQNEAQ (reference sequence). CDR3 loop: CASSRDVSYEQYF. CDR3 bases: TGTGCCAGCAGCAGAGACGTATCCTACGAGCAGTACTTC.

This clonotype has at least ten counts. CDR3: CSAWEPQETQYF. The DNA for the CDR3 is TGCAGTGCTTGGGAGCCCCAAGAGACCCAGTACTTC. The chain recombines TRBV20-1 with TRBJ2-5; possible D gene TRBD2, 5 bases. The CDR3 extends over 12 amino acids. V lost 5 bases to trimming and J lost 1 base, with 8 bases between them. Per germline, CDR1 DFQATT and CDR2 SNEGSKA (reference sequence).

To note about this clonotype: The CDR3 end shows no conserved phenylalanine or tryptophan, and so a read error is likely. The V and J genes are TRBV6-2 or TRBV6-3 and TRBJ1-1; 7 bases map to TRBD1. V shed 6 bases and J 0 bases; nucleotides not matched to a gene: 16. There are 18 residues in the CDR3. Germline CDR1 MNHEY, CDR2 SVGEGT. The CDR3 coding sequence is TGTGCCAGCAGCCGACCTCCGGGACAGCCTGTTATGAACACTGAAGCTTTCCTT. This translates into CASSRPPGQPVMNTEAFL.

About this clonotype itself: A much bigger clone sits one base away, suggesting this may be a read error. The V gene is TRBV21-1, the J gene TRBJ2-5; no DNA check was done on the table's D call, TRBD1. TRBV21-1 corresponds to a pseudogene. The CDR3 covers 16 residues. The DNA for the CDR3 is TGTGTCAGCAGCAAAGTCGGCAGGGGGGGATGTGAGACCCAGTACTTC. This translates into CVSSKVGRGGCETQYF.

This clonotype was counted many times. The chain links TRBV6-5 to TRBJ2-2; 7 positions agree with TRBD1. With 5 bases clipped from V and 2 bases from J, the junction kept 5 bases outside the gene matches. Germline V gene lookup returns CDR1 MNHEY and CDR2 SVGAGI. CDR3 size: 15 residues. Written as DNA, the CDR3 is TGTGCCAGCAGTCCCTGGGACAGCAACACCGGGGAGCTGTTTTTT. Amino acid sequence: CASSPWDSNTGELFF.

This clonotype has ten or more counts. The V and J genes are TRBV7-2 and TRBJ2-1; 7 bases align to TRBD1. The germline CDR1 and CDR2 sequences are SGHTA and FQGNSA. V lost 5 bases, J lost 5 bases, and 9 bases stayed unmatched. The length of the CDR3 is 15 residues. CDR3 coding DNA: TGTGCCAGCAGCCCGGGACAGCCCATCGACAATGAGCAGTTCTTC. Protein sequence: CASSPGQPIDNEQFF.

Many counts were recorded for this clonotype. The rearrangement joins TRBV11-2 to TRBJ2-5, with a possible D match to TRBD2 (7 bases). This CDR3 contains 16 residues. V was pared by 5 bases and J by 5 bases, with 21 bases between. CDR1 SGHAT and CDR2 FQNNGV come from the germline V gene. The CDR3 is CASSPGSGGPLETQYF. In nucleotides, the CDR3 is TGTGCCAGCAGCCCCGGGTCGGGGGGCCCTTTGGAGACCCAGTACTTC.